This is a list of T cell receptor beta chains from one sample in a study of cytomegalovirus exposure and HLA in healthy donors. Sequencing used immunoSEQ multiplex PCR; TCRdb keeps in-frame clones, though not all of them. The data hold approximately 170,000 clones, with 65% to 85% observed a single time. Sequenced input: PBMCs. These receptors were obtained from a woman under 30 in good health and CMV-seronegative. Both conserved end residues are part of each CDR3. D genes are given only for firm matches. The size field is filled for only some rows; it gives once, few, many or a size class.

DNA,CDR3,D,length,size,V,J
TGTGCCAGCAGTTACACGAGCTCCTATAATTCACCCCTCCACTTT,CASSYTSSYNSPLHF,.,15,.,TRBV6-5,TRBJ1-6
TGTGCCAGCAGCGTAGTAGCCGGGTGGGACACTGAAGCTTTCTTT,CASSVVAGWDTEAFF,.,15,.,TRBV9,TRBJ1-1
TGCGCCAGCAGCCAAGCCTCATGGGCAGGGAACTACGAGCAGTACTTC,CASSQASWAGNYEQYF,.,16,.,TRBV4-3,TRBJ2-7
TGTGCCAGCAGCGGGGTGGGACAGGGGGCTACTGAAGCTTTCTTT,CASSGVGQGATEAFF,TRBD1,15,once,TRBV9,TRBJ1-1
TGCGCCAGCAGCCAAGTAATTCAGGTTGCAACTAATGAAAAACTGTTTTTT,CASSQVIQVATNEKLFF,.,17,.,TRBV4-1,TRBJ1-4
TGCGCCAGCAGCACTGTGGCTAGCGGGCAAGAGACCCAGTACTTC,CASSTVASGQETQYF,TRBD2,15,.,TRBV5-1,TRBJ2-5
TGTGCCAGCAGCTTAACTGGGACAGCTGAAGCTTTCTTT,CASSLTGTAEAFF,TRBD1,13,.,TRBV7-3,TRBJ1-1
TGTTCCAGCAGCTGGGGACAGGGTGAAGCTTTCTTT,CSSSWGQGEAFF,TRBD1,12,.,TRBV7-9,TRBJ1-1
TGTGCCAGCAGCATCCTGGGCGGGGGGGCCTTAGATACGCAGTATTTT,CASSILGGGALDTQYF,TRBD2,16,.,TRBV7-2,TRBJ2-3
TGTGCCTGGAGACAGTCCTACGAGCAGTACTTC,CAWRQSYEQYF,.,11,.,TRBV30,TRBJ2-7
TGCGCCCGCAGCCAAGAATCCGGGAGCCCTAACTATGGCTACACCTTC,CARSQESGSPNYGYTF,.,16,.,TRBV4-3,TRBJ1-2
TGCGCCAGCAGCCAAGAAGCGAACGGGAGGGCCTTAGATACGCAGTATTTT,CASSQEANGRALDTQYF,TRBD2,17,.,TRBV4-3,TRBJ2-3
TGTGCCAGTAGTCCCCGGGACAGGGGGATCCAAGAGACCCAGTACTTC,CASSPRDRGIQETQYF,TRBD1,16,once,TRBV19,TRBJ2-5
TGTGCCAGCAGGAAGGGGGCGCAAAGGCCCGAGCAGTACTTC,CASRKGAQRPEQYF,TRBD1,14,.,TRBV11-1,TRBJ2-7
TGCGCCAGCAGCTTGGACAGGGGGCCCCAGCATTTT,CASSLDRGPQHF,TRBD1,12,.,TRBV5-1,TRBJ1-5
TGTGCCATCAGTGATACGGACAGGGGTTCCTACAATGAGCAGTTCTTC,CAISDTDRGSYNEQFF,TRBD1,16,.,TRBV10-3,TRBJ2-1
TGCGCCAGCAGCGCCTGGGGGGGTACCTATGGCTACACCTTC,CASSAWGGTYGYTF,.,14,.,TRBV5-1,TRBJ1-2
TGTGCCAGTAGTGAACCGACAACACGGAATCAGCCCCAGCATTTT,CASSEPTTRNQPQHF,.,15,.,TRBV19,TRBJ1-5
TGTGCCAGCTGGACAGGGGCGAATCTCTCCTACGAGCAGTACTTC,CASWTGANLSYEQYF,TRBD1,15,.,TRBV28,TRBJ2-7
TGTGCCAGCAGTCTCTTAGCGGAAAGCTCCTACAATGAGCAGTTCTTC,CASSLLAESSYNEQFF,.,16,.,TRBV28,TRBJ2-1
TGTGCCAGCAGCTCCTACGACAGGTTCCTCCGACATTATAATTCACCCCTCCACTTT,CASSSYDRFLRHYNSPLHF,.,19,.,TRBV11-2,TRBJ1-6
TGTGCCAGCAGCTTAGCGCCCCCCCCACAGAGGAACACTGAAGCTTTCTTT,CASSLAPPPQRNTEAFF,.,17,.,TRBV7-8,TRBJ1-1
TGCAGCGTTGACAGGGGCATCTATGGCTACACCTTC,CSVDRGIYGYTF,.,12,few,TRBV29-1,TRBJ1-2
TGTGCCAGCAGTACACACAGGGGGCGCATTGAGGACACTGAAGCTTTCTTT,CASSTHRGRIEDTEAFF,TRBD1,17,few,TRBV28,TRBJ1-1
TGTGCCAGTAGTACCCCCGGGACAGGGGACACTGAAGCTTTCTTT,CASSTPGTGDTEAFF,TRBD1,15,.,TRBV19,TRBJ1-1
TGTGCCAGCAGGTCCACAGGGGGCGGCTCCTACGAGCAGTACTTC,CASRSTGGGSYEQYF,TRBD1,15,.,TRBV28,TRBJ2-7
TGTGCCAGTAGTAGACTAGCGGACTTTGGGGGTGAGCAGTTCTTC,CASSRLADFGGEQFF,TRBD2,15,.,TRBV19,TRBJ2-1
TGTGCCAGCAGCCCACTTTGGGGGGACACTGAAGCTTTCTTT,CASSPLWGDTEAFF,.,14,.,TRBV7-7,TRBJ1-1
TGCGCCAGCAGCTTGGTGGGCAGCTCAAAAAACATTCAGTACTTC,CASSLVGSSKNIQYF,.,15,.,TRBV5-1,TRBJ2-4
TGTGCCAGCGAGACAGGGTTTGGACACTATGGCTACACCTTC,CASETGFGHYGYTF,TRBD1,14,once,TRBV7-9,TRBJ1-2
TGTGCCAGCAGTTACCCCCTAGCGGGAGTCAATGAGCAGTTCTTC,CASSYPLAGVNEQFF,TRBD2,15,.,TRBV6-5,TRBJ2-1